This passage covers 4 T cell receptor beta chains from one sample sequenced in a study. Tregs were sorted as CD4+CD25+CD127-/low cells. A single record per CDR3 protein comes from TCRdb applying MiXCR to the 5' RACE reads. In the table there are over 40,000 distinct CDR3 sequences, roughly 23% of which are singletons. Sequenced material: Tregs sorted from a lymph node. The receptor set was obtained from a female donor with breast cancer.

The chain uses TRBV20-1 and TRBJ1-4; D not resolved. V dropped 1 base and J dropped 0 bases, with 6 bases sitting between them. The CDR3 contains 14 residues. Germline CDR1 DFQATT, CDR2 SNEGSKA (reference sequence). The CDR3 loop reads CSARVGSTNEKLFF. The DNA for the CDR3 is TGCAGTGCTAGAGTGGGGTCAACTAATGAAAAACTGTTTTTT.

This clonotype was seen repeatedly, ten times or more. The chain uses TRBV7-3 and TRBJ2-3, with 7 bases fitting TRBD1. The CDR3 is 15 residues long. With V trimmed by 5 bases and J by 0 bases, 5 bases remained unmatched. Germline assignment: CDR1 SGHTA and CDR2 FQGTGA. The chain's CDR3 is CASSPGTASTDTQYF. CDR3 bases: TGTGCCAGCAGCCCAGGGACAGCTAGCACAGATACGCAGTATTTT.

The sample holds one count of this clonotype. The gene calls are TRBV9 and TRBJ2-2; the D gene is possibly TRBD2 (6 bases). V was shortened by 4 bases and J by 5 bases, with 27 bases between the two germline ends. Germline V lookup: CDR1 SGDLS, CDR2 YYNGEE. The CDR3 has 19 amino acids. For the CDR3, the DNA is TGTGCCAGCAGCCCGTCCACCGCCTCTCTGACTAGAAGGACCGGGGAGCTGTTTTTT. Translated: CASSPSTASLTRRTGELFF. The variable domain in full, completed from reference TRBV9 and TRBJ2-2, reads DSGVTQTPKHLITATGQRVTLRCSPRSGDLSVYWYQQSLDQGLQFLIQYYNGEERAKGNILERFSAQQFPDLHSELNLSSLELGDSALYFCASSPSTASLTRRTGELFFGEGSRLTVL.

In this sample, this clonotype turned up a few times. This chain links TRBV6-6 with TRBJ2-7; a weak D match, TRBD1 (7 bases). Germline lookup yields CDR1 MNHNY and CDR2 SVGAGI (reference sequence). This CDR3 has 14 residues. The V end was cut by 6 bases, the J end by 3 bases, with 15 bases between. The chain's CDR3 is CASSSGDSHYEQYF. The CDR3 nucleotides are TGTGCCAGCAGCTCGGGGGACAGCCACTACGAGCAGTACTTC.